This TCR delta chain appears in the sequencing data of a study of gamma-delta chains in newborns, infants, children. About the research overall: Innate gammadelta T cells reportedly expand polyclonally right after birth, driven by microbial exposure, per the title.

TCRdb reanalyzed the reads using CATT. The repertoire holds under 8,000 delta-chain clones, with 0.5% to 0.85% as singletons. This CDR3 spans 18 amino acids. Germline CDR1 is GEAIGNYY and CDR2 is EKD. V shed 0 bases and J shed 0 bases, with 11 bases lying between them. Only a few counts were recorded for this clone. Other DNA sequences of this sample code for an identical CDR3. The sequenced sample was blood. The rearrangement joins TRDV2 to TRDJ3; no reliable D call. The sequence came from a child who was a newborn, infant or young child, either healthy, febrile or measles-vaccinated (not recorded which). The CDR3 region has the DNA TGTGCCTGTGACACCCTAGGAGTCTCCTCCTGGGACACCCGACAGATGTTTTTC. Encoded protein: CACDTLGVSSWDTRQMFF.